A single sample is the source of the 27 T cell receptor beta chains below, sequenced in a study of CDR3 diversity in severe acne. TCRdb re-derived calls from the PCR reads in MiXCR, one entry per CDR3 protein. The table shows about 86,000 distinct CDR3 sequences, with 45% to 60% occurring only once. The sample was blood. These receptor sequences come from a male donor in good health, without acne.

This clonotype showed up many times. V and J are TRBV28 and TRBJ1-2; unclear D gene. Deletions cut 5 bases from V and 7 bases from J, with 20 bases between. The length of the CDR3 is 15 residues. Germline V lookup: CDR1 MDHEN, CDR2 SYDVKM. The CDR3 nucleotides are TGTGCCAGCAGTGCCACAACTCCTATAGTGGGTGGCTACACCTTC. Translated: CASSATTPIVGGYTF.

To note about this clonotype: Because the CDR3's place on the DNA is in doubt, the DNA is left out and the CDR3 is given as listed by TCRdb. The V call is TRBV13, the J call TRBJ1-3; the tabulated D call, TRBD1, remains unverified against the DNA. Germline V gene data show CDR1 as PRHDT and CDR2 as FYEKMQ (reference sequence). The CDR3 numbers 19 amino acids, ends counted. CDR3 residues: CASSTGTAEAFFGQGTIYF.

A word on this clonotype: This may be a read error: a much more frequent sequence differs by one nucleotide. The chain combines TRBV19 with TRBJ2-6; 9 bases fit TRBD1. This CDR3 spans 16 amino acids. In germline, CDR1 is LNHDA, CDR2 SQIVND (reference sequence). In DNA form, the CDR3 reads TGTGCCTCTTCCGGGACAGGGACCTCTGGGGCCAACGTCCTGGCTTTC. As protein: CASSGTGTSGANVLAF.

There are a few counts of this clonotype. The chain carries TRBV13 and TRBJ1-5; D is perhaps TRBD1 (5 bases). CDR1 PRHDT and CDR2 FYEKMQ come from the germline V gene (reference sequence). This CDR3 has 15 amino acids. V shed 6 bases and J shed 0 bases, with 12 bases lying between them. CDR3 in DNA: TGTGCCAGCAGTGCAGGGCAATATAGCAATCAGCCCCAGCATTTT. It specifies CASSAGQYSNQPQHF.

The rearrangement joins TRBV18 to TRBJ1-4; tentatively, D is TRBD1 (5 bases). Per the germline V gene, CDR1 is KGHSH and CDR2 is LQKENI. Trimming removed 6 bases at V and 8 bases at J, with 13 bases between. This CDR3 spans 13 amino acids. In DNA form, the CDR3 reads TGTGCCAGCTCCCGGCAGGGACCCGAAAAACTGTTTTTT. Translating gives CASSRQGPEKLFF.

This sequence joins TRBV20-1 and TRBJ2-2; 9 positions match TRBD1. V lost 5 bases and J lost 1; bases outside the gene matches: 8. Germline-derived CDR1 and CDR2 are DFQATT and SNEGSKA (reference sequence). The CDR3 is made up of 16 amino acids. This chain's CDR3 is CSARTGTGLNTGELFF. As DNA, the CDR3 is TGCAGTGCTCGGACCGGGACAGGGCTGAACACCGGGGAGCTGTTTTTT.

Worth noting for this clonotype: Given the absence of the conserved phenylalanine or tryptophan at the CDR3 end, a read error is likely. The DNA is omitted, as the CDR3 cannot be located on it reliably, and the CDR3 follows TCRdb's listing. V usage is TRBV5-4 and J usage is TRBJ2-2; whether TRBD2, the table's D call, matches the DNA was not checked. Looked up from germline, CDR1 is SGHNT and CDR2 is YYREEE (reference sequence). The CDR3 length equals 16 residues, ends included. CDR3 sequence: CASSSTSGRRHRGAVV.

This clonotype was recorded many times. This chain uses TRBV9 with TRBJ1-3, with no clear D. CDR3 length equals 17 residues. Germline values: CDR1 SGDLS, CDR2 YYNGEE. Trimming took off 0 bases at V and 1 base at J, with 14 bases between the two ends. DNA for the CDR3: TGTGCCAGCAGCGTAGGTGGGAGGGTTGGTTCTGGAAACACCATATATTTT. Protein: CASSVGGRVGSGNTIYF. The full variable domain, rest sourced from reference TRBV9 and TRBJ1-3, is DSGVTQTPKHLITATGQRVTLRCSPRSGDLSVYWYQQSLDQGLQFLIQYYNGEERAKGNILERFSAQQFPDLHSELNLSSLELGDSALYFCASSVGGRVGSGNTIYFGEGSWLTVV.

This rearrangement joins TRBV6-6 to TRBJ2-7; D ambiguous. Germline loops: CDR1 MNHNY, CDR2 SVGAGI (reference sequence). The V gene lost 2 bases and the J gene lost 6 bases, with 5 bases spanning the gap. The CDR3 runs 11 residues. The CDR3 spells CASSYGVEQYF. The CDR3 DNA follows: TGTGCCAGCAGTTACGGGGTCGAGCAGTACTTC.

The chain has TRBV4-1 and TRBJ2-7; TRBD1 matches at 8 bases. CDR1 is MGHRA, CDR2 YSYEKL, per germline. The V segment lost 4 bases and the J segment 0 bases; nucleotides outside the gene matches: 8. CDR3 length equals 16 residues. Here the CDR3 reads CASSRSGQGASYEQYF. In nucleotides, the CDR3 is TGCGCCAGCAGCCGGTCCGGACAGGGAGCCTCCTACGAGCAGTACTTC.

This clonotype was detected ten times or more. The V call is TRBV9, the J call TRBJ2-6, with D perhaps matching TRBD2 (6 bases). The germline V gene has CDR1 SGDLS and CDR2 YYNGEE. Trimming left V 0 bases short and J 2 bases short, with 9 bases between. The CDR3 covers 16 residues. The CDR3 DNA reads as TGTGCCAGCAGCGTAGGGGGGGACCCTGGGGCCAACGTCCTGACTTTC. The encoded protein is CASSVGGDPGANVLTF.

Concerning this clonotype itself: The junction departs from the called germline gene at one end, perhaps through a read error. The chain employs TRBV7-7 and TRBJ2-1; D is ambiguous. Germline loops: CDR1 SSHAT, CDR2 FNYEAQ (reference sequence). There are 14 residues in the CDR3. CDR3 sequence: CASSLDRTYNEQFF. DNA for the CDR3: TGTGCTAGCAGCTTAGATAGGACCTACAATGAGCAGTTCTTC. Using reference TRBV7-7 and TRBJ2-1 for the parts outside the CDR3, the full variable domain is GAGVSQSPRYKVTKRGQDVTLRCDPISSHATLYWYQQALGQGPEFLTYFNYEAQPDKSGLPSDRFSAERPEGSISTLTIQRTEQRDSAMYRCASSLDRTYNEQFFGPGTRLTVL.

A single count supports this clonotype. V and J are TRBV7-9 and TRBJ2-7, with 8 bases lining up with TRBD2. V gave up 5 bases and J gave up 1 base; unmatched junction bases: 7. The CDR3 is made up of 15 amino acids. CDR1 and CDR2 (germline): SEHNR, FQNEAQ (reference sequence). The CDR3 DNA sequence: TGTGCCAGCAGCACCGGGACTAGTGAGTCCTACGAGCAGTACTTC. It yields the protein CASSTGTSESYEQYF.

The gene calls are TRBV5-1 and TRBJ2-7, with 7 bases fitting TRBD1. The CDR3 is 13 residues long. From germline, CDR1 is SGHRS and CDR2 YFSETQ. V shed 4 bases, J shed 6 bases, and the junction held 7 bases outside the gene matches. The CDR3 DNA reads as TGCGCCAGCAGCGAACCGACAGGGTGCGAGCAGTACTTC. It yields the protein CASSEPTGCEQYF.

Here the CDR3 reads CASSLVEDRGQNGYTF. In DNA form, the CDR3 reads TGTGCCAGCAGCTTAGTCGAGGACAGGGGTCAGAATGGCTACACCTTC. This sequence joins TRBV5-6 and TRBJ1-2; 9 bases are a match to TRBD1. This CDR3 contains 16 residues. The germline V gene encodes CDR1 SGHDT and CDR2 YYEEEE. With V trimmed by 2 bases and J by 6 bases, 11 bases remained unmatched.

As to this clonotype: Likely a read error: the CDR3 ends without its conserved phenylalanine or tryptophan. The V and J genes are TRBV5-1 and TRBJ2-7; the D gene could be TRBD1 or TRBD2 (5 bases each). The V and J ends lost 0 bases and 9 bases respectively, with 19 bases between them. The CDR3 has 15 amino acids. Germline V lookup: CDR1 SGHRS, CDR2 YFSETQ. CDR3 loop: CASSLVGRDPDTQYS. CDR3 in DNA: TGCGCCAGCAGCTTGGTCGGCAGGGACCCAGATACGCAGTACTCC.

This chain uses TRBV10-3 with TRBJ2-7, with 7 bases lining up with TRBD1. Germline CDR1 is ENHRY and CDR2 is SYGVKD. Unmatched junction bases numbered 2, after V lost 6 bases and J lost 6 bases. The CDR3 runs 11 residues. The CDR3 reads CAIRSGGEQYF. CDR3 nucleotides: TGTGCCATCAGGTCAGGGGGCGAGCAGTACTTC.

This clonotype has just a few counts. Since the CDR3 does not end with the conserved phenylalanine or tryptophan, this likely comes from a read error. The J gene is TRBJ2-7, the V gene TRBV19; 9 nucleotides match TRBD2. Trimming removed 4 bases from V and 2 bases from J; junction bases left unmatched: 6. CDR1 and CDR2 from the germline V gene are LNHDA and SQIVND (reference sequence). CDR3 length equals 15 residues. CDR3 protein: CASSTLAGEAYEQYL. CDR3 in DNA: TGTGCCAGTAGTACGTTAGCGGGAGAGGCCTACGAGCAGTACCTC.

The chain employs TRBV25-1 and TRBJ2-7, with 9 nucleotides matching TRBD1. J lost 2 bases, V lost 3 bases, and 5 bases had no gene match. Per the germline V gene, CDR1 is MGHDK and CDR2 is SYGVNS. The CDR3 length is 15 residues. This CDR3 is CASSEGDRVTYEQYF. The DNA for the CDR3 is TGTGCCAGCAGTGAGGGGGACAGGGTCACCTACGAGCAGTACTTC.

This clonotype has more than one count but fewer than ten. The chain couples TRBV2 to TRBJ2-7; 14 nucleotides agree with TRBD2. The germline V gene encodes CDR1 SNHLY and CDR2 FYNNEI. This CDR3 spans 18 amino acids. Trimming removed 1 base from V and 1 base from J; junction bases left unmatched: 6. The CDR3 is CASSEGGTSGRSSYEQYF. The CDR3 region has the DNA TGTGCCAGCAGTGAAGGGGGGACTAGCGGGAGATCATCCTACGAGCAGTACTTC.

This chain joins TRBV20-1 and TRBJ2-7; the match to TRBD2 covers 12 bases. CDR3 length: 14 residues. Germline values: CDR1 DFQATT, CDR2 SNEGSKA (reference sequence). The J segment lost 2 bases and the V segment lost 5 bases, leaving 4 bases of the junction unmatched. The CDR3 bases are TGCAGTGCTGGACTAGCGGGGACCCCCTACGAGCAGTACTTC. Encoded protein: CSAGLAGTPYEQYF.

This clonotype has a count of ten or more. The CDR3 nucleotides are TGTGCCAGCAGCTTAGAGGCTAGCGGGGGGGCGAGTGAGCAGTTCTTC. The encoded protein is CASSLEASGGASEQFF. The chain is built from TRBV11-3 and TRBJ2-1; 12 bases align to TRBD2. The CDR3 loop spans 16 amino acids. CDR1 is SGHNT and CDR2 is YENEEA in the germline V gene. V lost 0 bases, J lost 9 bases, and 6 bases stayed unmatched.

As DNA, the CDR3 is TGTGCCAGCAGTTTGATGGTTGGGGATGGGGACGGGGAGCTGTTTTTT. Its translation: CASSLMVGDGDGELFF. This rearrangement joins TRBV27 to TRBJ2-2; D remains unclear. There are 16 residues in the CDR3. The V gene lost 3 bases and the J gene lost 7 bases, with 18 bases spanning the gap. Germline CDR1 and CDR2: MNHEY and SMNVEV (reference sequence).

V gene TRBV7-6 combines with J gene TRBJ2-7; 12 positions agree with TRBD2. Germline V CDR1 and CDR2: SGHVS, FNYEAQ. V dropped 0 bases and J dropped 6; count of bases not matched to a gene: 6. This CDR3 region has 16 residues. The CDR3 spells CASSLAPSGGGGEQYF. Written as DNA, the CDR3 is TGTGCCAGCAGCTTAGCACCTAGCGGGGGGGGGGGCGAGCAGTACTTC.

The table lists this clonotype with a few counts. This sequence joins TRBV11-1 and TRBJ2-3; TRBD1 aligns across 10 bases. The CDR3 runs 16 residues. V lost 5 bases to trimming and J lost 2 bases; unmatched junction nucleotides: 7. Germline CDR1 reads SGHAT; CDR2 reads FQDESV (reference sequence). The CDR3 DNA reads as TGTGCCAGCAGCCGACAGGGGGCGGACCACACAGATACGCAGTATTTT. Amino acid sequence: CASSRQGADHTDTQYF.

There are many counts of this clonotype. V is TRBV5-1 and J is TRBJ1-2; no clear D gene. Trimming took 3 bases from V and 5 from J, leaving 17 bases between them. CDR3 size: 15 residues. Germline V gene data show CDR1 as SGHRS and CDR2 as YFSETQ. The DNA for the CDR3 is TGCGCCAGCAGCTCGGGCCAAGGGATGGAGTATGGCTACACCTTC. Translation: CASSSGQGMEYGYTF.

V and J are TRBV2 and TRBJ1-1, with a weak D call TRBD1 (5 bases). This CDR3 comprises 14 residues. The V end lost 4 bases, the J end lost 1 base, and 10 bases lay between the germline ends. The germline CDR1 and CDR2 sequences are SNHLY and FYNNEI. In DNA, the CDR3 is TGTGCCAGCAGTGGTGCAGGGCGGAACACTGAAGCTTTCTTT. This sequence encodes CASSGAGRNTEAFF.